The 14 T cell receptor beta chains below come from one sample, sequenced in a study of shared T cell receptors in the human thymus. Data came from immunoSEQ multiplex PCR; TCRdb stores just in-frame clones and leaves some out. This table has some 720,000 clones, roughly 88% appearing once. Separately, the same data were catalogued under a study of human thymus T cells.

The sequenced sample consisted of thymocytes. The receptor source for this set is a boy younger than two with a congenital heart defect.

This clone turned up a few times. The chain employs TRBV19 and TRBJ1-5, with D unresolved. Germline assignment: CDR1 LNHDA and CDR2 SQIVND (reference sequence). The CDR3 sequence is 14 residues long. V lost 10 bases, J lost 0 bases, and 13 bases lay in between. Here the CDR3 DNA reads TGTGCCACCTCGGGGTCATATAGCAATCAGCCCCAGCATTTT. It encodes CATSGSYSNQPQHF.

The rearrangement links TRBV27 to TRBJ1-4, with D unclear. The CDR3 consists of 15 residues. Germline values: CDR1 MNHEY, CDR2 SMNVEV (reference sequence). V gave up 4 bases and J gave up 0 bases, with 9 bases separating them. CDR3: CASSWQSATNEKLFF. CDR3 coding DNA: TGTGCCAGCAGTTGGCAGTCTGCAACTAATGAAAAACTGTTTTTT.

The CDR3 here is CATSAAKGYEQYF. The CDR3 bases are TGTGCCACCTCGGCAGCGAAAGGCTACGAGCAGTACTTC. J is TRBJ2-7 and V is TRBV19; D gene ambiguous. The CDR3 spans 13 residues. V dropped 10 bases and J dropped 3 bases, with 16 bases sitting between them. Germline V gene data show CDR1 as LNHDA and CDR2 as SQIVND (reference sequence).

The V and J genes are TRBV5-6 and TRBJ2-7, with D hard to call. Deletions cut 3 bases from V and 3 bases from J, with 7 bases between. The germline gives CDR1 SGHDT, CDR2 YYEEEE. This CDR3 comprises 12 residues. CDR3: CASSSAVYEQYF. In nucleotides, the CDR3 is TGTGCCAGCAGCTCGGCGGTCTACGAGCAGTACTTC.

This clone was observed a few times. The rearrangement joins TRBV19 to TRBJ2-7; 14 bases fit TRBD2. The CDR3 sequence is 18 residues long. Germline V gives CDR1 LNHDA, CDR2 SQIVND (reference sequence). V lost 5 bases to trimming and J lost 2 bases; unmatched junction nucleotides: 11. CDR3 protein: CASSPGGLAGDGTYEQYF. The CDR3 DNA sequence: TGTGCCAGTAGTCCAGGGGGACTAGCGGGGGACGGGACCTACGAGCAGTACTTC. Full variable domain (outside the CDR3, taken from reference TRBV19 and TRBJ2-7): DGGITQSPKYLFRKEGQNVTLSCEQNLNHDAMYWYRQDPGQGLRLIYYSQIVNDFQKGDIAEGYSVSREKKESFPLTVTSAQKNPTAFYLCASSPGGLAGDGTYEQYFGPGTRLTVT.

A single count supports this clone. The V gene is TRBV7-2, the J gene TRBJ1-5; 7 bases map to TRBD1. CDR1 is SGHTA and CDR2 is FQGNSA in the germline V gene. The junction had 7 bases not matched to a gene; V was cut back by 1 base and J by 4 bases. The CDR3 extends over 16 amino acids. Here the CDR3 reads CASSLGTGRLNQPQHF. CDR3 DNA: TGTGCCAGCAGCTTAGGGACAGGCAGATTGAATCAGCCCCAGCATTTT. The full variable domain, with the rest looked up from reference TRBV7-2 and TRBJ1-5, is GAGVSQSPSNKVTEKGKDVELRCDPISGHTALYWYRQSLGQGLEFLIYFQGNSAPDKSGLPSDRFSAERTGGSVSTLTIQRTQQEDSAVYLCASSLGTGRLNQPQHFGDGTRLSIL.

V is TRBV5-1 and J is TRBJ2-1; D perhaps matches TRBD1 (5 bases). Trimming removed 0 bases at V and 2 bases at J, with 18 bases between. The CDR3 runs to 18 residues. Germline values: CDR1 SGHRS, CDR2 YFSETQ. This CDR3 reads CASSLGLVEDSPYNEQFF. The CDR3 DNA sequence: TGCGCCAGCAGCTTGGGGTTGGTAGAAGACAGCCCCTACAATGAGCAGTTCTTC.

The gene calls are TRBV12-1 and TRBJ2-7; no check of the table's D call, TRBD2, against the DNA was made. TRBV12-1 is described as a pseudogene. The CDR3 has 21 residues. CDR3: CASSLPRTGQKAGGSSYEQYF. The CDR3 bases are TGTGCCAGCAGCCTTCCTCGGACAGGTCAAAAGGCGGGAGGGAGCTCCTACGAGCAGTACTTC.

V gene TRBV4-1 combines with J gene TRBJ2-2; 9 bases are shared with TRBD2. Germline CDR1 is MGHRA and CDR2 is YSYEKL. V dropped 3 bases and J dropped 3; count of bases not matched to a gene: 8. The CDR3 spans 17 residues. The CDR3: CASSQTSSGTYTGELFF. CDR3 in DNA: TGCGCCAGCAGCCAGACTTCTAGCGGGACCTACACCGGGGAGCTGTTTTTT.

The chain employs TRBV29-1 and TRBJ2-5; 11 bases map to TRBD2. The trim removed 7 bases at V and 3 bases at J, leaving 4 bases unmatched. Germline CDR1 reads SQVTM; CDR2 reads ANQGSEA. The CDR3 has 13 residues. CDR3 DNA sequence: TGCAGCGGTAGCGGGAGGGCGGAAGAGACCCAGTACTTC. It translates to CSGSGRAEETQYF.

The chain is built from TRBV28 and TRBJ2-1; D is unresolved. The CDR3 has 15 amino acids. The germline V gene has CDR1 MDHEN and CDR2 SYDVKM. Trimming took off 4 bases at V and 5 bases at J, with 15 bases between the two ends. The CDR3 region is CASSSLPQNHNEQFF. The DNA for the CDR3 is TGTGCCAGCAGTTCCCTCCCACAGAACCACAATGAGCAGTTCTTC.

The chain joins TRBV7-3 to TRBJ2-5; unclear D gene. Germline values: CDR1 SGHTA, CDR2 FQGTGA. The length of the CDR3 is 15 residues. Trimming took 2 bases from V and 1 from J, leaving 11 bases between them. The CDR3 bases are TGTGCCAGCAGCTTAGGCCTTCCCTTCCAAGAGACCCAGTACTTC. Its translation is CASSLGLPFQETQYF.

The rearrangement joins TRBV7-6 to TRBJ2-1; TRBD2 aligns across 7 bases. Germline V gene data show CDR1 as SGHVS and CDR2 as FNYEAQ. V lost 6 bases and J lost 5; bases outside the gene matches: 13. The CDR3 spans 16 residues. This chain's CDR3 is CASSPTKAGLNNEQFF. For the CDR3, the DNA is TGTGCCAGCAGTCCAACAAAAGCGGGACTTAACAATGAGCAGTTCTTC.

The V and J genes are TRBV9 and TRBJ2-3; no definite D call. Germline values: CDR1 SGDLS, CDR2 YYNGEE. CDR3 size: 16 residues. Between the trimmed V and J ends, which lost 0 bases and 0 bases, there was a span of 11 bases. CDR3 sequence (DNA): TGTGCCAGCAGCGTAGTTGCGGATGCTAGCACAGATACGCAGTATTTT. Translated: CASSVVADASTDTQYF.